One and the same sample provided the 16 T cell receptor beta chains below, sequenced in a study of cytomegalovirus exposure and HLA in healthy donors. PCR amplification relied on 60 Vbeta primers (plus 13 Jbeta primers). The repertoire was sequenced with immunoSEQ multiplex PCR; TCRdb's copy has only in-frame clones and lacks some. This repertoire shows about 200,000 clones, over 60% found once; its top ten account for roughly 2%. Sequencing input: PBMCs. These receptors originate from a woman aged 25 to 39 in good health and CMV-seropositive.

The chain links TRBV28 to TRBJ2-7; 8 bases are a match to TRBD1. Germline CDR1 and CDR2: MDHEN and SYDVKM. The length of the CDR3 is 16 residues. The V gene end was trimmed by 6 bases and the J gene end by 1 base; junction bases not matched to a gene: 11. The CDR3 spells CASSPIPRDRSYEQYF. The CDR3 DNA is TGTGCCAGCAGCCCTATCCCCCGGGACAGGTCCTACGAGCAGTACTTC.

The CDR3, as DNA: TGTGCCAGCAGTGACGGACAGTCCCAAATTAGTGAAGCTTTCTTT. Protein sequence: CASSDGQSQISEAFF. The chain joins TRBV6-4 to TRBJ1-1, with D tentatively TRBD1 (6 bases). The V end was cut by 2 bases, the J end by 7 bases, with 17 bases between. In germline, CDR1 is MRHNA, CDR2 SNTAGT. The CDR3 is 15 residues long.

The chain recombines TRBV6-5 with TRBJ2-2, with unresolved D. The germline gives CDR1 MNHEY, CDR2 SVGAGI. The CDR3 is 12 residues long. With 6 bases removed from V and 6 bases from J, the gap between germline ends came to 8 bases. The CDR3 DNA is TGTGCCAGCAGCCCGATAGCCGGGGAGCTGTTTTTT. Translation gives CASSPIAGELFF.

The chain uses TRBV9 and TRBJ2-1, with TRBD2 matching over 10 bases. Trimming removed 2 bases from V and 3 bases from J; junction bases left unmatched: 2. Germline V gene data show CDR1 as SGDLS and CDR2 as YYNGEE. The CDR3 length is 15 residues. The CDR3 is CASSVSGGNYNEQFF. In DNA form, the CDR3 reads TGTGCCAGCAGCGTTAGCGGGGGGAACTACAATGAGCAGTTCTTC.

The V and J genes are TRBV20-1 and TRBJ2-1; no clear D gene. Trimming shortened V by 5 bases and J by 5 bases, and 7 bases separated the two germline ends. Germline CDR1 DFQATT, CDR2 SNEGSKA (reference sequence). CDR3 length: 11 amino acids. CDR3 DNA: TGCAGTGCTTACTCAAACAATGAGCAGTTCTTC. It yields the protein CSAYSNNEQFF.

J is TRBJ2-1 and V is TRBV5-4, with TRBD2 identical over 9 bases. Germline lookup yields CDR1 SGHNT and CDR2 YYREEE (reference sequence). This CDR3 is built from 18 residues. V shed 0 bases, J shed 7 bases, and the junction held 14 bases outside the gene matches. CDR3 region: CASSLDLAGTSSGNEQFF. CDR3 nucleotide sequence: TGTGCCAGCAGCTTGGACTTAGCCGGGACTAGCTCCGGAAATGAGCAGTTCTTC.

A single count supports this clone. V and J are TRBV9 and TRBJ2-1; 12 bases align to TRBD2. Unmatched junction bases numbered 11, after V lost 0 bases and J lost 10 bases. Germline V gives CDR1 SGDLS, CDR2 YYNGEE. The CDR3 runs to 17 residues. The CDR3 is CASSVVGGGLAGGEQFF. CDR3 sequence (DNA): TGTGCCAGCAGCGTAGTAGGGGGGGGGCTAGCGGGAGGGGAGCAGTTCTTC.

This rearrangement joins TRBV7-7 to TRBJ2-2, with a weak D call TRBD1 (6 bases). CDR1 is SSHAT and CDR2 is FNYEAQ in the germline V gene (reference sequence). V lost 7 bases to trimming and J lost 5 bases, with 11 bases between them. This CDR3 spans 13 amino acids. Here the CDR3 reads CASTGAKTGELFF. The CDR3 DNA reads as TGTGCCAGCACAGGGGCAAAAACCGGGGAGCTGTTTTTT.

The gene calls are TRBV7-2 and TRBJ1-4, with D possibly TRBD1 on 5 matching bases. With 5 bases removed from V and 2 bases from J, the gap between germline ends came to 15 bases. CDR1 is SGHTA, CDR2 FQGNSA, per germline. This CDR3 region has 16 residues. This chain's CDR3 is CASSVVGGVTNEKLFF. CDR3 in DNA: TGTGCCAGCAGCGTTGTCGGGGGAGTGACTAATGAAAAACTGTTTTTT.

The chain couples TRBV2 to TRBJ2-1, with 9 nucleotides matching TRBD1. The CDR3 sequence is 13 residues long. The ends lost 9 bases at V and 4 bases at J; junction bases unmatched: 4. Germline lookup yields CDR1 SNHLY and CDR2 FYNNEI. CDR3 sequence reads: CARQGAKYNEQFF. For the CDR3, the DNA is TGTGCCAGACAGGGGGCAAAATACAATGAGCAGTTCTTC.

CDR3 protein: CASSPDKPGQAFF. CDR3 sequence (DNA): TGTGCCAGCAGCCCGGACAAACCAGGTCAAGCTTTCTTT. The chain uses TRBV5-4 and TRBJ1-1; maybe TRBD1 (5 bases). Germline V gene data show CDR1 as SGHNT and CDR2 as YYREEE (reference sequence). The CDR3 is 13 residues long. The V and J ends lost 4 bases and 9 bases respectively, with 16 bases between them.

This chain links TRBV2 with TRBJ2-1, with TRBD2 matching over 7 bases. From germline, CDR1 is SNHLY and CDR2 FYNNEI. Trimming at V came to 6 bases and at J to 10 bases, leaving 9 bases not matched to a gene. The CDR3 has 13 residues. CDR3 sequence: CASRDRRGGEQFF. CDR3 DNA: TGTGCCAGCAGGGATCGAAGGGGAGGGGAGCAGTTCTTC.

This chain links TRBV9 with TRBJ1-3, with TRBD1 identical over 7 bases. Germline V gives CDR1 SGDLS, CDR2 YYNGEE. The CDR3 loop spans 14 amino acids. Losses at the gene ends were 1 base for V and 2 bases for J; bases not matched to a gene: 0. Here the CDR3 reads CASSVQGAGNTIYF. The CDR3 nucleotides read TGTGCCAGCAGCGTACAGGGGGCTGGAAACACCATATATTTT.

The gene calls are TRBV28 and TRBJ2-7; D ambiguous. The CDR3 has 12 residues. V was pared by 2 bases and J by 2 bases, with 4 bases between. The germline V gene encodes CDR1 MDHEN and CDR2 SYDVKM. CDR3 sequence: CASSLVAYEQYF. The DNA for the CDR3 is TGTGCCAGCAGTTTAGTAGCCTACGAGCAGTACTTC.

This clone appeared a single time. The DNA of the CDR3 is TGCGCCAGCAGCCAAGACCTTTCCAAGGGGGTTATACATCACTATGGCTACACCTTC. Translating it yields CASSQDLSKGVIHHYGYTF. J is TRBJ1-2 and V is TRBV4-3, with TRBD1 as a possible D gene (6 bases). This CDR3 contains 19 residues. Germline-derived CDR1 and CDR2 are LGHNA and YSLEER. The V end was cut by 0 bases, the J end by 3 bases, with 23 bases between.

The gene calls are TRBV7-2 and TRBJ2-2; 8 nucleotides match TRBD2. The CDR3 contains 15 residues. The germline V gene has CDR1 SGHTA and CDR2 FQGNSA. Trimming at V came to 1 base and at J to 4 bases, leaving 2 bases not matched to a gene. The CDR3 nucleotides read TGTGCCAGCAGCTTAGTCGCGGGAGGCACCGGGGAGCTGTTTTTT. It translates to CASSLVAGGTGELFF.